One and the same sample provided the 31 T cell receptor beta chains below, sequenced in a study of T-cell reconstitution after alpha-beta-depleted transplantation in children. Unique molecular identifiers tagged the TCRbeta library. TCRdb processed the PCR reads anew with MiXCR; each CDR3 protein has one entry. Among 610,000 or so distinct CDR3 sequences listed, more than 20% were seen once. Here the sequenced sample was PBMCs, taken before TCRalphabeta/CD19-depleted stem cell transplant. Every receptor here comes from a boy under two years old with Wiskott-Aldrich syndrome, due to receive a stem cell transplant.

This clonotype was counted at least ten times. V is TRBV5-1 and J is TRBJ2-7; D is uncertain. The ends were cut back, 1 base at V and 2 bases at J, with 7 bases in the middle. CDR1 is SGHRS and CDR2 is YFSETQ in the germline V gene. The CDR3 spans 13 residues. In nucleotides, the CDR3 is TGCGCCAGCAGCTTGAAGACAACCTACGAGCAGTACTTC. Protein product: CASSLKTTYEQYF.

This clonotype appeared a few times. This rearrangement joins TRBV2 to TRBJ2-7; the match to TRBD1 covers 7 bases. Germline V lookup: CDR1 SNHLY, CDR2 FYNNEI. The CDR3 loop spans 14 amino acids. V was clipped by 6 bases and J by 3 bases; unmatched bases: 8. CDR3 sequence: CASRATGTVYEQYF. The CDR3 DNA follows: TGTGCCAGCAGGGCCACCGGGACAGTCTACGAGCAGTACTTC.

This clonotype came up once. The genes are TRBV7-7 and TRBJ2-1; D unresolved. The CDR3 covers 15 residues. The germline CDR1 and CDR2 sequences are SSHAT and FNYEAQ (reference sequence). V was cut by 2 bases and J by 2 bases, with 10 bases left in between. This CDR3 reads CASSLPRRTYNEQFF. In DNA, the CDR3 is TGTGCCAGCAGCTTACCACGAAGAACCTACAATGAGCAGTTCTTC.

This clonotype was seen more than once but under ten times. The chain carries TRBV3-1 and TRBJ1-6; tentative D call: TRBD1 (5 bases). The CDR3 runs 17 residues. The V end lost 4 bases, the J end lost 0 bases, and 13 bases lay between the germline ends. CDR1 and CDR2 (germline): LGHDT, YNNKEL (reference sequence). CDR3 nucleotides: TGTGCCAGCAGCCTTGGGACTCCCAGCTCCTATAATTCACCCCTCCACTTT. This sequence encodes CASSLGTPSSYNSPLHF.

The chain recombines TRBV6-5 with TRBJ2-5; TRBD1 matches 10 bases. CDR1 MNHEY and CDR2 SVGAGI come from the germline V gene. The CDR3 length is 15 residues. V lost 4 bases and J lost 5; bases outside the gene matches: 7. The CDR3 reads CASSSRDRGSETQYF. The DNA for the CDR3 is TGTGCCAGCAGTTCCCGGGACAGGGGTTCCGAGACCCAGTACTTC.

The sample holds a few counts of this clonotype. This sequence joins TRBV29-1 and TRBJ2-3, with TRBD2 matching 7 bases. With 4 bases clipped from V and 4 bases from J, the junction kept 11 bases outside the gene matches. The CDR3 is 15 residues long. Germline values: CDR1 SQVTM, CDR2 ANQGSEA. Written as DNA, the CDR3 is TGCAGCGTTGCTTCGCTAGCGGTTGGCGCAGATACGCAGTATTTT. Translating gives CSVASLAVGADTQYF.

This clonotype came up a few times. CDR3 DNA sequence: TGCGCCAGCAGCTTGGCGGGAGTAACTAACGGGGAGCTGTTTTTT. This gives the protein CASSLAGVTNGELFF. V gene TRBV5-1 combines with J gene TRBJ2-2; weak D call: TRBD2 (6 bases). CDR3 size: 15 residues. Deletions cut 0 bases from V and 7 bases from J, with 13 bases between. Looked up from germline, CDR1 is SGHRS and CDR2 is YFSETQ.

The chain joins TRBV7-3 to TRBJ2-3; D gene uncertain. CDR3 length: 15 residues. The ends were cut back, 6 bases at V and 2 bases at J, with 15 bases in the middle. Looked up from germline, CDR1 is SGHTA and CDR2 is FQGTGA. The CDR3 DNA reads as TGTGCCAGCAGTTGGTCTGGCGCTTACACAGATACGCAGTATTTT. This codes for CASSWSGAYTDTQYF.

The chain couples TRBV30 to TRBJ2-1; 10 positions agree with TRBD2. The CDR3 length is 14 residues. Germline CDR1 reads GTSNPN; CDR2 reads SVGIG (reference sequence). Trimming removed 5 bases from V and 3 bases from J; junction bases left unmatched: 4. The CDR3, as DNA: TGTGCCTGGGTAGCGGGAGGAAGCTACAATGAGCAGTTCTTC. This codes for CAWVAGGSYNEQFF.

This clonotype was seen only a few times. V and J are TRBV20-1 and TRBJ2-7; TRBD2 matches 13 bases. The CDR3 covers 15 residues. The germline V gene has CDR1 DFQATT and CDR2 SNEGSKA (reference sequence). With V trimmed by 1 base and J by 2 bases, 2 bases remained unmatched. Written as DNA, the CDR3 is TGCAGTGCTAGAGGGACTAGCGGGAGCGCCTACGAGCAGTACTTC. Translating it yields CSARGTSGSAYEQYF.

The rearrangement uses TRBV5-6 and TRBJ2-1; D unresolved. Germline CDR1 is SGHDT and CDR2 is YYEEEE. V was clipped by 4 bases and J by 7 bases, with 15 bases between them. The CDR3 has 14 residues. The CDR3 DNA reads as TGTGCCAGCAGCCGTAACCTTGGCGGAAATGAGCAGTTCTTC. Its protein product is CASSRNLGGNEQFF. Combining the CDR3 with reference TRBV5-6 and TRBJ2-1 gives the whole variable domain DAGVTQSPTHLIKTRGQQVTLRCSPKSGHDTVSWYQQALGQGPQFIFQYYEEEERQRGNFPDRFSGHQFPNYSSELNVNALLLGDSALYLCASSRNLGGNEQFFGPGTRLTVL.

The rearrangement links TRBV7-2 to TRBJ1-1; weak D call: TRBD1 (5 bases). The CDR3 runs to 13 residues. The ends were cut back, 8 bases at V and 3 bases at J, with 13 bases in the middle. CDR1 SGHTA and CDR2 FQGNSA come from the germline V gene. CDR3 in DNA: TGTGCCAGCGGACGAGACAGAGACACTGAAGCTTTCTTT. This codes for CASGRDRDTEAFF. The full variable domain, in which reference TRBV7-2 and TRBJ1-1 provide the parts outside the CDR3, is GAGVSQSPSNKVTEKGKDVELRCDPISGHTALYWYRQSLGQGLEFLIYFQGNSAPDKSGLPSDRFSAERTGGSVSTLTIQRTQQEDSAVYLCASGRDRDTEAFFGQGTRLTVV.

The chain carries TRBV29-1 and TRBJ2-5; tentative D call: TRBD1 (5 bases). The CDR3 runs 14 residues. V lost 3 bases and J 4 bases, leaving 15 bases between the germline ends. Germline V gene sequence: CDR1 SQVTM, CDR2 ANQGSEA. The CDR3 spells CSVDTALGLETQYF. CDR3 nucleotide sequence: TGCAGCGTTGATACAGCGCTGGGGCTAGAGACCCAGTACTTC.

This chain links TRBV6-2 or TRBV6-3 with TRBJ2-1; D gene ambiguous. This CDR3 has 12 residues. Germline V lookup: CDR1 MNHEY, CDR2 SVGEGT. V shed 6 bases and J shed 8 bases, with 11 bases lying between them. Here the CDR3 DNA reads TGTGCCAGCAGCGGGCGTACTGATGAGCAGTTCTTC. It yields the protein CASSGRTDEQFF.

This chain's CDR3 is CASRATSGTTNEQFF. CDR3 sequence (DNA): TGCGCCAGCAGGGCGACTAGCGGGACGACTAATGAGCAGTTCTTC. The V call is TRBV5-1, the J call TRBJ2-1, with 11 bases identical to TRBD2. The V and J ends lost 5 bases and 7 bases, in that order; junction bases with no gene match: 8. The CDR3 has 15 amino acids. CDR1 and CDR2 from the germline V gene are SGHRS and YFSETQ.

This clonotype was seen a few times. The rearrangement uses TRBV5-1 and TRBJ1-3, with D possibly matching TRBD1 (5 bases). CDR1 and CDR2 (germline): SGHRS, YFSETQ. The CDR3 is 15 residues long. V lost 0 bases and J 2 bases, leaving 9 bases between the germline ends. CDR3 sequence (DNA): TGCGCCAGCAGCTTGGTCGGGGGTACTGGAAACACCATATATTTT. Its translation: CASSLVGGTGNTIYF.

The V gene is TRBV5-1, the J gene TRBJ2-3; no clear D. CDR1 is SGHRS and CDR2 is YFSETQ in the germline V gene. V lost 2 bases, J lost 3 bases, and 7 bases lay in between. The CDR3 is made up of 13 amino acids. Here the CDR3 DNA reads TGCGCCAGCAGCTTTAAGGGAACAGATACGCAGTATTTT. Its protein is CASSFKGTDTQYF.

This clonotype was seen more than once but under ten times. This rearrangement joins TRBV7-8 to TRBJ1-1, with D perhaps TRBD1 (5 bases). The CDR3 runs 16 residues. CDR1 is SGHVS and CDR2 is FQNEAQ in the germline V gene. Trimming cost V 5 bases and J 4 bases, with 20 bases left between them. The CDR3 DNA reads as TGTGCCAGCAGCCCGGGTTTAATGGGGGTTGGCACTGAAGCTTTCTTT. Amino acids: CASSPGLMGVGTEAFF.

This clonotype was recorded a few times. This chain connects TRBV3-1 to TRBJ1-1, with 8 bases aligning to TRBD1. J lost 3 bases, V lost 0 bases, and 9 bases had no gene match. Germline V gene sequence: CDR1 LGHDT, CDR2 YNNKEL (reference sequence). The CDR3 runs to 17 residues. Here the CDR3 DNA reads TGTGCCAGCAGCCAAGAAGGTCCAGGGGGCGCGGACACTGAAGCTTTCTTT. This translates into CASSQEGPGGADTEAFF.

The table lists this clonotype with a few counts. V usage is TRBV18 and J usage is TRBJ2-7; a possible D gene is TRBD1 (6 bases). The V gene lost 1 base and the J gene lost 4 bases, with 17 bases spanning the gap. Germline loops: CDR1 KGHSH, CDR2 LQKENI. The CDR3 sequence is 16 residues long. The CDR3: CASSPLTTGHGYEQYF. The CDR3, as DNA: TGTGCCAGCTCACCACTTACGACAGGTCACGGGTACGAGCAGTACTTC. Combining the CDR3 with reference TRBV18 and TRBJ2-7 gives the whole variable domain NAGVMQNPRHLVRRRGQEARLRCSPMKGHSHVYWYRQLPEEGLKFMVYLQKENIIDESGMPKERFSAEFPKEGPSILRIQQVVRGDSAAYFCASSPLTTGHGYEQYFGPGTRLTVT.

The rearrangement uses TRBV5-1 and TRBJ2-1; D is possibly TRBD1 (6 bases). Germline CDR1 SGHRS, CDR2 YFSETQ. This CDR3 has 13 amino acids. Trimming took 4 bases from V and 8 from J, leaving 13 bases between them. The CDR3 here is CASSIGTPYEQFF. As DNA, the CDR3 is TGCGCCAGCAGCATCGGGACACCTTATGAGCAGTTCTTC.

In this sample, this clonotype turned up many times. The chain carries TRBV20-1 and TRBJ2-1, with D possibly TRBD2 on 6 matching bases. The CDR3 contains 14 residues. Trimming stripped 2 bases from V and 5 bases from J, with 13 bases between. In germline, CDR1 is DFQATT, CDR2 SNEGSKA (reference sequence). The CDR3 spells CSARRASVDNEQFF. As DNA, the CDR3 is TGCAGTGCTAGAAGGGCTAGCGTTGACAATGAGCAGTTCTTC.

The genes are TRBV6-1 and TRBJ1-1; D gene unclear. The V gene lost 2 bases and the J gene lost 4 bases, with 11 bases spanning the gap. Germline lookup yields CDR1 MNHNS and CDR2 SASEGT. CDR3 size: 14 residues. DNA of the CDR3: TGTGCCAGCAGTGAAAACTCAGGAGGCACTGAAGCTTTCTTT. This translates into CASSENSGGTEAFF.

The chain joins TRBV24-1 to TRBJ2-1; D may match TRBD1 or TRBD2 (6 bases each). With 4 bases removed from V and 4 bases from J, the gap between germline ends came to 10 bases. Germline loops: CDR1 KGHDR, CDR2 SFDVKD. The CDR3 has 14 residues. CDR3 DNA sequence: TGTGCCACCAGTGACCCGGGGGCGTACAATGAGCAGTTCTTC. Translated, it gives CATSDPGAYNEQFF.

V gene TRBV7-9 combines with J gene TRBJ1-5; 7 bases agree with TRBD1. Germline V gene lookup returns CDR1 SEHNR and CDR2 FQNEAQ (reference sequence). This CDR3 comprises 15 residues. The V gene end was trimmed by 4 bases and the J gene end by 2 bases; junction bases not matched to a gene: 5. This chain's CDR3 is CASSYQGGGNQPQHF. CDR3 coding DNA: TGTGCCAGCAGCTACCAGGGGGGGGGCAATCAGCCCCAGCATTTT.

This clonotype was counted only a few times. The chain uses TRBV6-1 and TRBJ1-1, with D possibly TRBD1 on 6 matching bases. Germline values: CDR1 MNHNS, CDR2 SASEGT. This CDR3 region has 15 residues. Trimming removed 5 bases at V and 1 base at J, with 14 bases between. Written as DNA, the CDR3 is TGTGCCAGCAGTAAGACCCCCAGGGGGAACACTGAAGCTTTCTTT. It codes for CASSKTPRGNTEAFF.

V and J are TRBV20-1 and TRBJ2-4; no firm D call. Germline V gene data show CDR1 as DFQATT and CDR2 as SNEGSKA (reference sequence). V was clipped by 0 bases and J by 5 bases, with 5 bases between them. CDR3 length: 12 residues. CDR3 sequence reads: CSARDSENIQYF. The CDR3 DNA reads as TGCAGTGCTAGAGACAGTGAAAACATTCAGTACTTC.

The chain couples TRBV20-1 to TRBJ1-4; weak D call: TRBD1 (6 bases). V was shortened by 5 bases and J by 8 bases, with 21 bases between the two germline ends. The CDR3 is made up of 15 amino acids. Germline CDR1 reads DFQATT; CDR2 reads SNEGSKA (reference sequence). The chain's CDR3 is CSAALAGAIGEKLFF. The DNA for the CDR3 is TGCAGTGCTGCACTGGCGGGGGCGATAGGGGAAAAACTGTTTTTT.

The rearrangement joins TRBV10-1 to TRBJ2-1; 8 bases are shared with TRBD1. Trimming removed 2 bases from V and 9 bases from J; junction bases left unmatched: 6. The CDR3 is made up of 14 amino acids. Germline V gives CDR1 WNHNN, CDR2 SYGVQD (reference sequence). CDR3 sequence reads: CASSEDRGFGEQFF. Written as DNA, the CDR3 is TGCGCCAGCAGTGAGGACAGGGGATTCGGTGAGCAGTTCTTC.

The CDR3: CSVEGTGVENEQFF. CDR3 nucleotide sequence: TGCAGCGTTGAAGGGACAGGGGTTGAAAATGAGCAGTTCTTC. V is TRBV29-1 and J is TRBJ2-1; 9 bases map to TRBD1. Germline V lookup: CDR1 SQVTM, CDR2 ANQGSEA. Losses at the gene ends were 1 base for V and 7 bases for J; bases not matched to a gene: 5. The CDR3 totals 14 residues.

This chain connects TRBV10-3 to TRBJ2-5; D gene unclear. CDR1 is ENHRY, CDR2 SYGVKD, per germline. V lost 1 base, J lost 2 bases, and 5 bases lay in between. This CDR3 is 13 amino acids long. CDR3 bases: TGTGCCATCAGTGAGTACGGGCAAGAGACCCAGTACTTC. Translation: CAISEYGQETQYF.